The table lists the clone carrying this TCR beta chain with a count of one. This sample is part of a study of CD8+ T cells in alopecia areata. CDR1 SGDLS and CDR2 YYNGEE come from the germline V gene. V lost 0 bases, J lost 0 bases, and 6 bases lay in between. There are 15 residues in the CDR3. Described treatment: oral pan-JAK inhibitor, 5-10 mg twice daily. Reverse transcribed after extraction, RNA yielded cDNA as the sequencing template. TCRdb's copy holds only in-frame clones and misses some; the assay was immunoSEQ multiplex PCR. The sample records some 45,000 clones, 92% being singletons. The chain combines TRBV9 with TRBJ1-4; D not certain. The input for sequencing was CD8+ T cells sorted from blood, taken at week 24, from a patient treated with tofacitinib. The TCR comes from a human donor with alopecia areata. CDR3 in amino acids: CASSVEASTNEKLFF. For the CDR3, the DNA is TGTGCCAGCAGCGTAGAGGCCTCAACTAATGAAAAACTGTTTTTT.